These 31 T cell receptor beta chains share one sample of origin, sequenced in a study of blood T cell repertoires in COVID-19. Method: immunoSEQ multiplex PCR; TCRdb's copy keeps in-frame clones and lacks some. The sample lists about 180,000 clones, more than 75% occurring once. The sequencing input was PBMCs or T cells enriched from blood (not recorded which). Receptors originate from a man between 60 and 75 years old who had been exposed to COVID-19.

The rearrangement uses TRBV29-1 and TRBJ1-1; tentatively, D is TRBD1 (5 bases). The CDR3 has 11 residues. CDR1 is SQVTM, CDR2 ANQGSEA, per germline. Trimming stripped 8 bases from V and 4 bases from J, with 11 bases between. CDR3 sequence reads: CSLLGGTEAFF. The CDR3, as DNA: TGCAGCCTGCTGGGGGGCACTGAAGCTTTCTTT.

The CDR3 loop reads CASSLGMRLAGDLEAFF. The CDR3 DNA reads TGTGCCAGCAGCTTAGGCATGCGTTTGGCAGGGGATCTTGAAGCTTTCTTT. J is TRBJ1-1 and V is TRBV7-2; the D gene is possibly TRBD1 (6 bases). Trimming left V 1 base short and J 7 bases short, with 22 bases between. The CDR3 extends over 17 amino acids. Germline V gene lookup returns CDR1 SGHTA and CDR2 FQGNSA.

V is TRBV27 and J is TRBJ1-5; TRBD1 aligns across 7 bases. The trim removed 8 bases at V and 2 bases at J, leaving 12 bases unmatched. This CDR3 is built from 16 residues. CDR1 and CDR2 (germline): MNHEY, SMNVEV (reference sequence). The CDR3 reads CASRSLFTGGNQPQHF. CDR3 bases: TGTGCCAGCCGTTCATTATTTACAGGGGGCAATCAGCCCCAGCATTTT.

This chain uses TRBV20-1 with TRBJ1-2; 8 nucleotides line up with TRBD1. Germline-derived CDR1 and CDR2 are DFQATT and SNEGSKA (reference sequence). The V segment lost 3 bases and the J segment 4 bases; nucleotides outside the gene matches: 1. The CDR3 is 12 residues long. The CDR3 nucleotides are TGCAGTGCTAGTGGACAGGGCTATGGCTACACCTTC. Its translation: CSASGQGYGYTF.

CDR3 in amino acids: CASSSPLVPTEQYF. For the CDR3, the DNA is TGCGCCAGCAGCTCGCCACTAGTTCCCACCGAGCAGTACTTC. The J gene is TRBJ2-7, the V gene TRBV5-1, with D perhaps TRBD2 (5 bases). V gave up 3 bases and J gave up 6 bases, with 16 bases separating them. This CDR3 has 14 amino acids. The germline gives CDR1 SGHRS, CDR2 YFSETQ. Together with reference TRBV5-1 and TRBJ2-7, the CDR3 gives the full variable domain: KAGVTQTPRYLIKTRGQQVTLSCSPISGHRSVSWYQQTPGQGLQFLFEYFSETQRNKGNFPGRFSGRQFSNSRSEMNVSTLELGDSALYLCASSSPLVPTEQYFGPGTRLTVT.

The V call is TRBV7-9, the J call TRBJ1-2; weak D call: TRBD1 (5 bases). The CDR3 runs 16 residues. With 1 base removed from V and 5 bases from J, the gap between germline ends came to 17 bases. Germline V lookup: CDR1 SEHNR, CDR2 FQNEAQ (reference sequence). CDR3: CASSLEAPRQTYGYTF. The DNA of the CDR3 is TGTGCCAGCAGCTTAGAAGCCCCGCGACAGACTTATGGCTACACCTTC.

This rearrangement joins TRBV19 to TRBJ2-1; TRBD2 matches 10 bases. The CDR3 loop spans 18 amino acids. The germline V gene encodes CDR1 LNHDA and CDR2 SQIVND (reference sequence). V was clipped by 7 bases and J by 4 bases; unmatched bases: 16. CDR3 residues: CASKEREGISGGYNEQFF. The CDR3 bases are TGTGCCAGTAAAGAGCGGGAGGGCATTTCAGGAGGATACAATGAGCAGTTCTTC.

The rearrangement uses TRBV13 and TRBJ2-7; TRBD2 aligns across 8 bases. The CDR3 extends over 16 amino acids. The germline V gene has CDR1 PRHDT and CDR2 FYEKMQ (reference sequence). The V segment lost 5 bases and the J segment 7 bases; nucleotides outside the gene matches: 16. CDR3 in DNA: TGTGCCAGCAGCCCCCGGGGTAGCGGGATCTACGAGGAGCAGTACTTC. This codes for CASSPRGSGIYEEQYF.

The J gene is TRBJ1-6, the V gene TRBV25-1, with a weak D call TRBD1 (5 bases). The V gene's germline CDR1 is MGHDK and CDR2 SYGVNS. The V gene lost 0 bases and the J gene lost 5 bases, with 8 bases spanning the gap. The CDR3 contains 15 residues. The CDR3 DNA is TGTGCCAGCAGTGAATATGGGGCCAATAATTCACCCCTCCACTTT. This encodes CASSEYGANNSPLHF.

The J gene is TRBJ1-4, the V gene TRBV6-5; weak D call: TRBD1 (5 bases). V lost 2 bases, J lost 8 bases, and 18 bases lay in between. The CDR3 runs to 16 residues. Germline V CDR1 and CDR2: MNHEY, SVGAGI. The CDR3, as DNA: TGTGCCAGCAGTTACGTCCAGGGTATTTCTTGGGAAAAACTGTTTTTT. Encoded protein: CASSYVQGISWEKLFF.

The V call is TRBV28, the J call TRBJ2-1, with 13 bases matching TRBD2. The CDR3 length is 18 residues. V trimming: 3 bases; J trimming: 7 bases; junction bases outside the gene matches: 12. Looked up from germline, CDR1 is MDHEN and CDR2 is SYDVKM. For the CDR3, the DNA is TGTGCCAGCAGTTTTCAGGGACTAGCGGGGCCCCGTGGGAATGAGCAGTTCTTC. This encodes CASSFQGLAGPRGNEQFF.

The chain is built from TRBV5-4 and TRBJ2-5; weak D call: TRBD1 (6 bases). The V end lost 5 bases, the J end lost 3 bases, and 14 bases lay between the germline ends. The CDR3 contains 14 residues. Looked up from germline, CDR1 is SGHNT and CDR2 is YYREEE (reference sequence). Here the CDR3 DNA reads TGTGCCAGCAGTTACGGACAGCGAAAAGAGACCCAGTACTTC. Protein: CASSYGQRKETQYF.

CDR3 DNA: TGTGCCTGGAGGTCCGGCCGACAGGTCCAAACATCCGAGCAGTACTTC. Its translation: CAWRSGRQVQTSEQYF. V gene TRBV30 combines with J gene TRBJ2-7; D might be TRBD1 (6 bases). V gave up 3 bases and J gave up 6 bases, with 24 bases separating them. The CDR3 has 16 amino acids. The germline V gene has CDR1 GTSNPN and CDR2 SVGIG (reference sequence).

The V call is TRBV5-1, the J call TRBJ1-5, with D tentatively TRBD1 (5 bases). CDR3 size: 18 residues. The V end lost 7 bases, the J end lost 4 bases, and 27 bases lay between the germline ends. Per the germline V gene, CDR1 is SGHRS and CDR2 is YFSETQ. CDR3 sequence: CASGDIQGYSGQNQPQHF. The DNA of the CDR3 is TGCGCCAGCGGGGATATTCAGGGTTATTCTGGTCAGAATCAGCCCCAGCATTTT.

In the case of this clone: The sample carries other DNA sequences with the same CDR3. This chain connects TRBV4-1 to TRBJ2-3; TRBD2 matches at 7 bases. The CDR3 is 15 residues long. Germline lookup yields CDR1 MGHRA and CDR2 YSYEKL. Trimming took 1 base from V and 1 from J; bases not matched to a gene: 2. The CDR3 DNA reads TGCGCCAGCAGCCAAGGACTAGCTGGCACAGATACGCAGTATTTT. It codes for CASSQGLAGTDTQYF.

The V and J genes are TRBV5-1 and TRBJ2-1, with 7 bases that match TRBD2. Looked up from germline, CDR1 is SGHRS and CDR2 is YFSETQ. The CDR3 consists of 16 residues. Unmatched junction bases numbered 10, after V lost 1 base and J lost 6 bases. The CDR3 spells CASSLWGGTKGNEQFF. In DNA, the CDR3 is TGCGCCAGCAGCTTGTGGGGGGGAACGAAGGGCAATGAGCAGTTCTTC.

This chain links TRBV1 with TRBJ2-2; no DNA check was done on the table's D call, TRBD2. TRBV1 has pseudogene status. There are 18 residues in the CDR3. The CDR3 region has the DNA TGCACCAGCAGCCAAGATCTTTCACCGGGAGGGGTCGACGGGGAGCTGTTTTTT. It encodes CTSSQDLSPGGVDGELFF.

The chain combines TRBV24-1 with TRBJ2-1, with 9 positions matching TRBD1. The CDR3 has 16 residues. From germline, CDR1 is KGHDR and CDR2 SFDVKD. The V and J ends lost 3 bases and 0 bases, in that order; junction bases with no gene match: 2. CDR3 in amino acids: CATSDAQGASYNEQFF. The CDR3 region has the DNA TGTGCCACCAGTGATGCACAGGGGGCCTCCTACAATGAGCAGTTCTTC.

This clone was observed a single time. V usage is TRBV5-6 and J usage is TRBJ2-5; 9 nucleotides line up with TRBD1. Germline trimming cut 4 bases from V and 3 bases from J; bases unmatched to any gene: 7. Germline CDR1 SGHDT, CDR2 YYEEEE. The CDR3 loop spans 15 amino acids. CDR3 DNA: TGTGCCAGCAGCATAACCGGGACAGGGAAAGAGACCCAGTACTTC. Its translation: CASSITGTGKETQYF.

The chain recombines TRBV9 with TRBJ1-6; 7 bases line up with TRBD1. The V and J ends lost 3 bases and 7 bases, in that order; junction bases with no gene match: 7. Germline CDR1 reads SGDLS; CDR2 reads YYNGEE. The CDR3 covers 15 residues. The CDR3 spells CASSERQGGNSPLHF. CDR3 in DNA: TGTGCCAGCAGCGAAAGACAGGGCGGGAATTCACCCCTCCACTTT.

This chain uses TRBV5-6 with TRBJ2-5; a weak D match, TRBD1 (5 bases). Germline lookup yields CDR1 SGHDT and CDR2 YYEEEE. V was pared by 5 bases and J by 5 bases, with 19 bases between. CDR3 length: 15 amino acids. CDR3 coding DNA: TGTGCCAGCAGTCTCGCGACAGAGCCGCGGGAGACCCAGTACTTC. Residues: CASSLATEPRETQYF.

In DNA, the CDR3 is TGTGCCTGGAGTGCCCGGGGACAGTTTGCCGGGGAGCTGTTTTTT. Its translation: CAWSARGQFAGELFF. The genes are TRBV30 and TRBJ2-2; 7 bases line up with TRBD1. V lost 1 base, J lost 6 bases, and 8 bases stayed unmatched. The CDR3 loop spans 15 amino acids. Germline V gene lookup returns CDR1 GTSNPN and CDR2 SVGIG (reference sequence).

This rearrangement joins TRBV27 to TRBJ2-7; TRBD1 agrees at 7 bases. Trimming took 6 bases from V and 1 from J; bases not matched to a gene: 9. The CDR3 spans 15 residues. CDR1 and CDR2 (germline): MNHEY, SMNVEV (reference sequence). CDR3 DNA: TGTGCCAGCAGGAAACAGGGGTCCCCTTCCTACGAGCAGTACTTC. Its protein product is CASRKQGSPSYEQYF.

This clone showed up just a few times. The chain is built from TRBV28 and TRBJ2-7, with a weak D call TRBD2 (6 bases). The CDR3 is made up of 15 amino acids. Germline CDR1 is MDHEN and CDR2 is SYDVKM. Trimming pared 5 bases from V and 0 bases from J, leaving 14 bases between. CDR3 residues: CASSANGGPSYEQYF. In DNA form, the CDR3 reads TGTGCCAGCAGTGCTAACGGGGGTCCCTCCTACGAGCAGTACTTC.

This rearrangement joins TRBV6-1 to TRBJ2-2; 10 bases are a match to TRBD2. The V gene's germline CDR1 is MNHNS and CDR2 SASEGT. The CDR3 length is 15 residues. J was trimmed by 6 bases and V by 0 bases; bases with no gene match: 1. CDR3 nucleotides: TGTGCCAGCAGTGAAGCAGCGGGAGGGCCCGGGGAGCTGTTTTTT. It is translated as CASSEAAGGPGELFF.

This sequence joins TRBV30 and TRBJ2-7; 7 bases are a match to TRBD1. V lost 0 bases, J lost 1 base, and 3 bases stayed unmatched. There are 14 residues in the CDR3. Germline V gene data show CDR1 as GTSNPN and CDR2 as SVGIG (reference sequence). The CDR3 here is CAWSVGRGSYEQYF. In DNA form, the CDR3 reads TGTGCCTGGAGTGTCGGCAGGGGGTCCTACGAGCAGTACTTC.

This clone was seen at least ten times. The chain carries TRBV14 and TRBJ2-3; D uncertain. The CDR3 contains 15 residues. Germline assignment: CDR1 SGHDN and CDR2 FVKESK. Trimming took off 0 bases at V and 5 bases at J, with 12 bases between the two ends. The CDR3 here is CASSQDRRNQDTQYF. The CDR3, as DNA: TGTGCCAGCAGCCAAGACAGGCGCAATCAAGATACGCAGTATTTT.

The V gene is TRBV7-2, the J gene TRBJ1-4; D unclear. The CDR3 contains 16 residues. Germline values: CDR1 SGHTA, CDR2 FQGNSA. Trimming shortened V by 5 bases and J by 1 base, and 14 bases separated the two germline ends. The CDR3: CASSPSGGITNEKLFF. As DNA, the CDR3 is TGTGCCAGCAGCCCTTCTGGCGGGATAACTAATGAAAAACTGTTTTTT.

The chain is built from TRBV9 and TRBJ2-1; TRBD2 matches 8 bases. This CDR3 has 16 amino acids. V lost 4 bases and J lost 0; bases outside the gene matches: 6. Germline values: CDR1 SGDLS, CDR2 YYNGEE. The chain's CDR3 is CASSFRSGSSYNEQFF. The CDR3 DNA reads as TGTGCCAGCAGCTTCCGAAGCGGGAGCTCCTACAATGAGCAGTTCTTC.

The chain links TRBV14 to TRBJ2-3; 9 bases fit TRBD1. In germline, CDR1 is SGHDN, CDR2 FVKESK. Losses at the gene ends were 4 bases for V and 4 bases for J; bases not matched to a gene: 3. The CDR3 spans 14 residues. The CDR3 DNA follows: TGTGCCAGCAGCCGGGACAGGGTTTCAGATACGCAGTATTTT. Translation gives CASSRDRVSDTQYF.

The chain has TRBV18 and TRBJ2-3; 10 bases are a match to TRBD1. Germline CDR1 is KGHSH and CDR2 is LQKENI. Trimming at V came to 4 bases and at J to 0 bases, leaving 7 bases not matched to a gene. The CDR3 contains 17 residues. DNA of the CDR3: TGTGCCAGCTCACACTTGAGACAGGGGGCAAGCACAGATACGCAGTATTTT. Translation gives CASSHLRQGASTDTQYF.